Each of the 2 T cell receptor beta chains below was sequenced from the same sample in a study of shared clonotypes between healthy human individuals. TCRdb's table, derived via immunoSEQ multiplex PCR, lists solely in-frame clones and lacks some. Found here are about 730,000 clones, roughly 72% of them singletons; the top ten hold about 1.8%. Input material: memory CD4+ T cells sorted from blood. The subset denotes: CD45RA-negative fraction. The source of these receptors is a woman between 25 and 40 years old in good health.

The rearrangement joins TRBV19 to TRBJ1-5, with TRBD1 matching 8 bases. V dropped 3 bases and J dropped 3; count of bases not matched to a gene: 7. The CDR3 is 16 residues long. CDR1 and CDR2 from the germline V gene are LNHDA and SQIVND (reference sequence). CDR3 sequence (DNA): TGTGCCAGTAGTATTGGACCCAGGGGGCCCAATCAGCCCCAGCATTTT. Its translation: CASSIGPRGPNQPQHF.

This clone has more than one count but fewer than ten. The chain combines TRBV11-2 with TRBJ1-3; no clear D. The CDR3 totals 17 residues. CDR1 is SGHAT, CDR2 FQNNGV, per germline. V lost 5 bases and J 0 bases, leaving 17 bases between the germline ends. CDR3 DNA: TGTGCCAGCAGCCCAACCAAGGGTGCTTACTCTGGAAACACCATATATTTT. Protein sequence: CASSPTKGAYSGNTIYF.